Presented here are 2 T cell receptor beta chains from one specimen sequenced in a study of beta chain features in type 1 diabetes listed by TCRdb under 2018. The research as a whole found: In all four CD4+ subsets, TCRB CDR3 length was moderately but significantly shorter in type 1 diabetes patients.

The library was produced with the immunoSEQ multiplex PCR assay. The entire isolated RNA was reverse transcribed using the High Capacity cDNA Reverse Transcription Kit, and thus expressed TCRB transcripts were sequenced. TCRdb carries this immuneACCESS record with in-frame sequences only. Its versions omit some clonotypes, under half of them owing to an unresolved V gene in the studies checked, with the rest unexplained. Present in this sample are approximately 260,000 clones, about a fifth of which were seen just once. Jointly, the top ten make up around 0.03% of the sample. What these receptors recognize is not known. The sample was naive CD4+ T cells from blood. The cell subset or site label of this sample denotes: true naive CD4+ T cells. The receptors here all came from a woman aged 40-49 years with type 1 diabetes.

The rearrangement joins TRBV18 to TRBJ2-2; 8 nucleotides agree with TRBD2. CDR3 length: 15 amino acids. The germline V gene encodes CDR1 KGHSH and CDR2 LQKENI. V gave up 0 bases and J gave up 5 bases; unmatched junction bases: 2. The CDR3 bases are TGTGCCAGCTCACCACCTAGCGGGGCGACCGGGGAGCTGTTTTTT. Amino acid sequence: CASSPPSGATGELFF.

The V gene is TRBV7-9, the J gene TRBJ2-5; 7 nucleotides line up with TRBD2. This CDR3 region has 16 residues. The V segment lost 2 bases and the J segment 5 bases; nucleotides outside the gene matches: 11. Germline V gene lookup returns CDR1 SEHNR and CDR2 FQNEAQ (reference sequence). CDR3 coding DNA: TGTGCCAGCAGCTTATCCCCGCGGGGGAAGTCGGAGACCCAGTACTTC. Translated, it gives CASSLSPRGKSETQYF. Full variable domain (outside the CDR3, taken from reference TRBV7-9 and TRBJ2-5): DTGVSQNPRHKITKRGQNVTFRCDPISEHNRLYWYRQTLGQGPEFLTYFQNEAQLEKSRLLSDRFSAERPKGSFSTLEIQRTEQGDSAMYLCASSLSPRGKSETQYFGPGTRLLVL.